Below, 5 T cell receptor beta chains from the same sample are listed, as sequenced in a study of blood T cell repertoires in COVID-19. TCRdb's copy holds only in-frame clones and misses some; the assay was immunoSEQ multiplex PCR. The sample records 68,000 or so clones, around three quarters being singletons. The sample taken for sequencing was peripheral blood. The receptor set was obtained from a human donor in a cohort sampled during active COVID-19.

The J gene is TRBJ1-2, the V gene TRBV12-3 or TRBV12-4; D uncertain. CDR3 length equals 13 residues. The V end lost 1 base, the J end lost 6 bases, and 9 bases lay between the germline ends. This CDR3 reads CASSLGAENGYTF. CDR3 sequence (DNA): TGTGCCAGCAGTTTAGGGGCCGAAAATGGCTACACCTTC.

This sequence joins TRBV4-1 and TRBJ1-5; D gene ambiguous. The V gene lost 0 bases and the J gene lost 8 bases, with 8 bases spanning the gap. This CDR3 has 13 residues. CDR1 and CDR2 from the germline V gene are MGHRA and YSYEKL. CDR3 residues: CASSQDPREPQHF. CDR3 bases: TGCGCCAGCAGCCAAGACCCAAGAGAGCCCCAGCATTTT.

This sequence joins TRBV18 and TRBJ2-1; D is ambiguous. The V end was cut by 3 bases, the J end by 2 bases, with 8 bases between. The germline V gene has CDR1 KGHSH and CDR2 LQKENI. This CDR3 has 14 amino acids. The CDR3: CASSPSTTYNEQFF. DNA of the CDR3: TGTGCCAGCTCACCGAGCACTACCTACAATGAGCAGTTCTTC. Variable domain in full (rest from reference TRBV18 and TRBJ2-1): NAGVMQNPRHLVRRRGQEARLRCSPMKGHSHVYWYRQLPEEGLKFMVYLQKENIIDESGMPKERFSAEFPKEGPSILRIQQVVRGDSAAYFCASSPSTTYNEQFFGPGTRLTVL.

The chain recombines TRBV5-5 with TRBJ1-5, with 7 positions matching TRBD1. Germline V gene data show CDR1 as SGHKS and CDR2 as YYEKEE (reference sequence). V lost 4 bases and J lost 3; bases outside the gene matches: 7. The CDR3 loop spans 15 amino acids. Here the CDR3 DNA reads TGTGCCAGCAGCCTCCGGGACAGCCTCAATCAGCCCCAGCATTTT. Encoded protein: CASSLRDSLNQPQHF. The full variable domain, its missing parts supplied by reference TRBV5-5 and TRBJ1-5, is DAGVTQSPTHLIKTRGQQVTLRCSPISGHKSVSWYQQVLGQGPQFIFQYYEKEERGRGNFPDRFSARQFPNYSSELNVNALLLGDSALYLCASSLRDSLNQPQHFGDGTRLSIL.

This chain uses TRBV5-1 with TRBJ2-5; a weak D match, TRBD1 (6 bases). The CDR3 is 14 residues long. Trimming removed 5 bases from V and 5 bases from J, with 16 bases in between. Germline V gene data show CDR1 as SGHRS and CDR2 as YFSETQ. The DNA of the CDR3 is TGCGCCAGCAGTTCTCTCGGGACACAGGAGACCCAGTACTTC. Its protein product is CASSSLGTQETQYF.